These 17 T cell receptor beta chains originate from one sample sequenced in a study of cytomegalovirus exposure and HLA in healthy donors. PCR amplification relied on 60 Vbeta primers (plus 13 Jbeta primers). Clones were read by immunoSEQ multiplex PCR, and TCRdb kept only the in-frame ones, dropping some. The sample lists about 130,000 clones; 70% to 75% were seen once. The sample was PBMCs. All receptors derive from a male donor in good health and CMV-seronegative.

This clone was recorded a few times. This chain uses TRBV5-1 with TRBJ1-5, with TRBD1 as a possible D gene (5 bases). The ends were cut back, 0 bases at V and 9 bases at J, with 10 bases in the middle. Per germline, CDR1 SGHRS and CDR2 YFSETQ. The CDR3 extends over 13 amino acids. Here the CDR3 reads CASSLEGDRPQHF. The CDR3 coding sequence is TGCGCCAGCAGCTTGGAAGGAGACAGGCCCCAGCATTTT.

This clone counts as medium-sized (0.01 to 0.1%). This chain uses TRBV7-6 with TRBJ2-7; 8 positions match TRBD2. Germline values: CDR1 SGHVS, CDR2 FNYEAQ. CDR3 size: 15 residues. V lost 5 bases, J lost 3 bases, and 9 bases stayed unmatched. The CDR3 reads CASSARSGGYYEQYF. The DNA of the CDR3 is TGTGCCAGCAGCGCCCGAAGCGGGGGCTACTACGAGCAGTACTTC.

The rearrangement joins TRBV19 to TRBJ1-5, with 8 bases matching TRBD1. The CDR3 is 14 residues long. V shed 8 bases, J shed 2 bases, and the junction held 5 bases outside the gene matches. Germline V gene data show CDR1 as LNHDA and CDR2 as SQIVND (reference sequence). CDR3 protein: CASVPTGGNQPQHF. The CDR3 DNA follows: TGTGCCAGTGTCCCGACAGGGGGCAATCAGCCCCAGCATTTT.

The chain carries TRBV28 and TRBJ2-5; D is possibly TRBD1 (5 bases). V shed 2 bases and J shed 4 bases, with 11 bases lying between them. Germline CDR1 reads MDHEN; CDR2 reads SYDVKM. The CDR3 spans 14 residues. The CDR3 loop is CASSLMGRIETQYF. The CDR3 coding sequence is TGTGCCAGCAGTTTAATGGGGCGCATAGAGACCCAGTACTTC.

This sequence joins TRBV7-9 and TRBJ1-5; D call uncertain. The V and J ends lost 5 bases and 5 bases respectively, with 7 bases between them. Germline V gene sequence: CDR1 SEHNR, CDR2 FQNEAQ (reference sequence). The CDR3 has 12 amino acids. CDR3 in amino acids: CASSARDQPQHF. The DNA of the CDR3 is TGTGCCAGCAGCGCAAGAGATCAGCCCCAGCATTTT.

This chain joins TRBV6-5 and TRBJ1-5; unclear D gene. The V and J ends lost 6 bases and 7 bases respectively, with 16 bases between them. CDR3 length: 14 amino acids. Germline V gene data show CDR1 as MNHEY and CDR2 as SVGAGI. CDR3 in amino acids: CASRSTVAGQPQHF. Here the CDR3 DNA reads TGTGCCAGCAGGTCGACGGTTGCGGGGCAGCCCCAGCATTTT.

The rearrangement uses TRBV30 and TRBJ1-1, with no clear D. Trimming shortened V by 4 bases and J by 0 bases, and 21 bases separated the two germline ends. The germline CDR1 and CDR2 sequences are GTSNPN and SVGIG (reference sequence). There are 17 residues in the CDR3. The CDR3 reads CAWTGEGFGALNTEAFF. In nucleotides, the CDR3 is TGTGCCTGGACCGGCGAGGGATTCGGCGCTTTGAACACTGAAGCTTTCTTT.

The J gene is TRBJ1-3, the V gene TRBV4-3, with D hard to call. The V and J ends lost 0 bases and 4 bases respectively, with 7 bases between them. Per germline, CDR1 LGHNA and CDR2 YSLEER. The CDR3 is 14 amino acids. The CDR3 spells CASSQDRQGNTIYF. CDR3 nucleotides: TGCGCCAGCAGCCAAGACAGGCAGGGAAACACCATATATTTT.

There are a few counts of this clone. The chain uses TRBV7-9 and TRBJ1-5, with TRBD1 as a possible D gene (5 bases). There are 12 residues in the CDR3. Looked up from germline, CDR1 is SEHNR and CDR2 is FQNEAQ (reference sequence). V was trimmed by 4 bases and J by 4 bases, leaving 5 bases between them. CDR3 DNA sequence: TGTGCCAGCAGCTCAGGGAATCAGCCCCAGCATTTT. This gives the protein CASSSGNQPQHF.

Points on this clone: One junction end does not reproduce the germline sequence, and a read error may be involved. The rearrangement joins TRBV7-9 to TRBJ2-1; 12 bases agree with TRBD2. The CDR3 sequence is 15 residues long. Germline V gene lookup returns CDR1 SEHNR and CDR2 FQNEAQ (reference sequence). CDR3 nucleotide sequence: TGTTCCAGCAGCCGCGAACTAGCGGGAGGCAATGAGCAGTTCTTC. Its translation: CSSSRELAGGNEQFF.

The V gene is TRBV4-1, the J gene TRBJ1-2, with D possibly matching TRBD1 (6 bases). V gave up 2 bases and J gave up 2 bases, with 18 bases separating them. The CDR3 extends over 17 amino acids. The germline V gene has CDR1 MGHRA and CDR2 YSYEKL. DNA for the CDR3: TGCGCCAGCAGCCAAACGAGTAACAGGGTGGAGAACTATGGCTACACCTTC. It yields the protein CASSQTSNRVENYGYTF.

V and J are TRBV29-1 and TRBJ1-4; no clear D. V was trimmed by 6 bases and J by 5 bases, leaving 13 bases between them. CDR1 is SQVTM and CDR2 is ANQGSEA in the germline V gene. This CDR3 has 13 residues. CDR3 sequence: CSVAEAVNEKLFF. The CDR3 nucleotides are TGCAGCGTCGCGGAGGCCGTCAATGAAAAACTGTTTTTT.

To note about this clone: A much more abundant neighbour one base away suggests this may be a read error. The CDR3 coding sequence is TGTTCCAGCAGCTTCGACAGCTACGAGCAGTACTTC. This gives the protein CSSSFDSYEQYF. The chain uses TRBV7-9 and TRBJ2-7; TRBD1 might be the D (5 bases). This CDR3 comprises 12 residues. The germline CDR1 and CDR2 sequences are SEHNR and FQNEAQ (reference sequence).

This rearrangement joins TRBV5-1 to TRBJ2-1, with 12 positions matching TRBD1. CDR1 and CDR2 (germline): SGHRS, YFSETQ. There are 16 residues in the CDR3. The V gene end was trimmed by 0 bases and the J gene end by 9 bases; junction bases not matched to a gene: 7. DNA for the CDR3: TGCGCCAGCAGCTTGGGCGGGACAGGGGGCTCGGGTGAGCAGTTCTTC. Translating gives CASSLGGTGGSGEQFF.

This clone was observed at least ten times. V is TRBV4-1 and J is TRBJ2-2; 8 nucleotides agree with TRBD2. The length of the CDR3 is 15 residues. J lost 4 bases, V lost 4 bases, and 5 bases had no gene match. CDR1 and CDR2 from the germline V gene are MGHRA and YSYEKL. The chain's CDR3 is CASSPRAGGTGELFF. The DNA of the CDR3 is TGCGCCAGCAGCCCACGGGCGGGGGGCACCGGGGAGCTGTTTTTT.

CDR3 sequence: CASRLVYGGETQYF. Here the CDR3 DNA reads TGTGCCAGCAGACTAGTTTACGGGGGAGAGACCCAGTACTTC. The gene calls are TRBV27 and TRBJ2-5; the D gene is possibly TRBD2 (6 bases). This CDR3 has 14 residues. V was cut by 6 bases and J by 4 bases, with 15 bases left in between. Germline-derived CDR1 and CDR2 are MNHEY and SMNVEV (reference sequence).

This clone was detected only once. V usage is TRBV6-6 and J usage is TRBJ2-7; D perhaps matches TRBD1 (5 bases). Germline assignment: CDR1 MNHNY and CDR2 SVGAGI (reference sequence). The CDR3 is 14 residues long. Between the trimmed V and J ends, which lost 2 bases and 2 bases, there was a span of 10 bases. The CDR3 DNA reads TGTGCCAGCAGTTACGGGGCGCTAACCTACGAGCAGTACTTC. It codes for CASSYGALTYEQYF.